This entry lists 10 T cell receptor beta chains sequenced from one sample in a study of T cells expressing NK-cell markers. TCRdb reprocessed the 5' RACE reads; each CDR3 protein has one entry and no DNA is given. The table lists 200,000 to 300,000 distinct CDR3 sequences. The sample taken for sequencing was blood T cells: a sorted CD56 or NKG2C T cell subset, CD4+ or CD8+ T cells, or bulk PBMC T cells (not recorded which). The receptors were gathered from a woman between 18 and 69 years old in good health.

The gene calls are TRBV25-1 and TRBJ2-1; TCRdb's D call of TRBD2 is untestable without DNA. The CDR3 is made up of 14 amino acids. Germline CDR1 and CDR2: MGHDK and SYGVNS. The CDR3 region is CASQGLADYNEQFF.

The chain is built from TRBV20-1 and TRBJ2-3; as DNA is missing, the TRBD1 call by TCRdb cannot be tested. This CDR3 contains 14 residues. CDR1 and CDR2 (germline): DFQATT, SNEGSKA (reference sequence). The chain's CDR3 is CSADRAGATDTQYF.

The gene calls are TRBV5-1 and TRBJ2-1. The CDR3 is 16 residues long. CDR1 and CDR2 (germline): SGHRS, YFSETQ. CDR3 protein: CASSLASGSSYNEQFF.

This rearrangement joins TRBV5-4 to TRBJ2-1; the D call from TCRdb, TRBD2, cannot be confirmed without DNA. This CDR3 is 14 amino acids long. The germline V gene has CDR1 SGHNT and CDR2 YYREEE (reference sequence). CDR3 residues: CASRPGLDNNEQFF.

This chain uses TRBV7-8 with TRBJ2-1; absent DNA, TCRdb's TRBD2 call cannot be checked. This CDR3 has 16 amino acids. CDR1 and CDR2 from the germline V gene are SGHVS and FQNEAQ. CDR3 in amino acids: CASSSLAGAPGNEQFF.

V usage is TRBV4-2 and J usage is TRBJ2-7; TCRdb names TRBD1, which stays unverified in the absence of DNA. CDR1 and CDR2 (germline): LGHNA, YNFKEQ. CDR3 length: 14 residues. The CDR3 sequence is CASSSQTQGSEQYF.

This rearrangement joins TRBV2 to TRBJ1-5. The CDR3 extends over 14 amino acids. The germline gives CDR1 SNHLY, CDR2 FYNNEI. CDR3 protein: CASRDDTNNQPQHF.

The CDR3 sequence is CASSQPTRNTEAFF. The chain is built from TRBV6-2 or TRBV6-3 and TRBJ1-1. The CDR3 is 14 amino acids. Germline V gene sequence: CDR1 MNHEY, CDR2 SVGEGT.

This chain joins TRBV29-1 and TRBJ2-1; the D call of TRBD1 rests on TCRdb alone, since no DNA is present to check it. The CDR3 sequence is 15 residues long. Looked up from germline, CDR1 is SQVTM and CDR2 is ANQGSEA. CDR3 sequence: CSVVRQGAFYRQQFF.

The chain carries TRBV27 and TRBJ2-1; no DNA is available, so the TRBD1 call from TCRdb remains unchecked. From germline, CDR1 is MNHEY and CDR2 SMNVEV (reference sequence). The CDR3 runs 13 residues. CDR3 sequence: CASSRPGRNEQFF.